One sample yielded the 16 T cell receptor beta chains listed below, sequenced in a study of T cells in localized non-small cell lung cancer. Produced via immunoSEQ multiplex PCR; TCRdb's table is partial and in-frame only. The table lists more than 10,000 clones, about 85% of them singletons. The source material was peripheral blood, sampled before any cancer treatment. These TCRs come from a male donor aged 60 or over with stage III lung adenocarcinoma.

The V and J genes are TRBV6-6 and TRBJ1-5, with a possible D match to TRBD1 (6 bases). CDR3 size: 14 residues. V was trimmed by 5 bases and J by 4 bases, leaving 12 bases between them. Germline CDR1 reads MNHNY; CDR2 reads SVGAGI (reference sequence). The CDR3 sequence is CASSPGQKNQPQHF. Written as DNA, the CDR3 is TGTGCCAGCAGTCCTGGACAGAAGAATCAGCCCCAGCATTTT.

The chain's CDR3 is CASSVEAGIEQFF. The CDR3 DNA reads TGTGCCAGCAGTGTGGAAGCGGGTATTGAGCAGTTCTTC. V usage is TRBV6-1 and J usage is TRBJ2-1, with D possibly being TRBD2 (6 bases). The CDR3 has 13 residues. Deletions cut 4 bases from V and 9 bases from J, with 13 bases between. Germline V CDR1 and CDR2: MNHNS, SASEGT.

The CDR3 loop is CASSRRQGANEQYF. The CDR3 bases are TGTGCCAGCAGTAGACGACAGGGGGCCAACGAGCAGTACTTC. The rearrangement joins TRBV6-6 to TRBJ2-7; 10 bases map to TRBD1. Germline CDR1 is MNHNY and CDR2 is SVGAGI (reference sequence). V shed 5 bases, J shed 5 bases, and the junction held 6 bases outside the gene matches. The CDR3 extends over 14 amino acids.

The chain employs TRBV19 and TRBJ2-3, with TRBD2 matching 9 bases. V was clipped by 5 bases and J by 2 bases; unmatched bases: 5. The CDR3 covers 15 residues. The germline CDR1 and CDR2 sequences are LNHDA and SQIVND (reference sequence). The chain's CDR3 is CASSRLAEVTDTQYF. As DNA, the CDR3 is TGTGCCAGTAGTCGACTAGCGGAAGTCACAGATACGCAGTATTTT.

This clone came up a few times. The chain joins TRBV10-3 to TRBJ1-2, with TRBD1 identical over 8 bases. Germline lookup yields CDR1 ENHRY and CDR2 SYGVKD. V dropped 6 bases and J dropped 5; count of bases not matched to a gene: 5. CDR3 size: 13 residues. The CDR3 nucleotides read TGTGCCATCAGCGCTCGGGACAGGTATGGCTACACCTTC. It translates to CAISARDRYGYTF.

The gene calls are TRBV5-1 and TRBJ2-2; D ambiguous. CDR1 and CDR2 from the germline V gene are SGHRS and YFSETQ. This CDR3 is 13 amino acids long. Trimming left V 2 bases short and J 0 bases short, with 2 bases between. The CDR3 DNA reads as TGCGCCAGCAGCTTAGCGAACACCGGGGAGCTGTTTTTT. Protein: CASSLANTGELFF.

The CDR3 region has the DNA TGTGCCAGCAGTGAGGGGGGAGGGCCGCTCTATGGCTACACCTTC. Translating it yields CASSEGGGPLYGYTF. This chain uses TRBV2 with TRBJ1-2; weak D call: TRBD1 (5 bases). Looked up from germline, CDR1 is SNHLY and CDR2 is FYNNEI. The CDR3 loop spans 15 amino acids. V gave up 3 bases and J gave up 4 bases, with 15 bases separating them.

The V gene is TRBV4-2, the J gene TRBJ1-4; D unclear. Germline CDR1 and CDR2: LGHNA and YNFKEQ. The CDR3 runs 14 residues. V lost 6 bases, J lost 6 bases, and 14 bases lay in between. CDR3: CASSPFPRDEKLFF. DNA for the CDR3: TGTGCCAGCAGTCCCTTTCCGAGGGATGAAAAACTGTTTTTT.

This chain joins TRBV6-6 and TRBJ2-1; weak D call: TRBD2 (6 bases). The CDR3 is 16 residues long. CDR1 is MNHNY, CDR2 SVGAGI, per germline (reference sequence). The germline V and J ends were trimmed by 2 bases and 2 bases, with 13 bases remaining between them. CDR3 DNA: TGTGCCAGCAGTTACGGGGCGGGAAGGCCCTACAATGAGCAGTTCTTC. Amino acids: CASSYGAGRPYNEQFF.

The chain links TRBV6-6 to TRBJ2-1; 10 bases agree with TRBD2. The CDR3 runs 15 residues. V lost 7 bases and J lost 9; bases outside the gene matches: 12. Germline V lookup: CDR1 MNHNY, CDR2 SVGAGI (reference sequence). The CDR3 nucleotides are TGTGCCAGCACGGGCCCCAGCGGGAGGGCGGGTGAGCAGTTCTTC. Translation gives CASTGPSGRAGEQFF.

The chain carries TRBV29-1 and TRBJ2-2; tentative D call: TRBD2 (6 bases). The CDR3 has 14 residues. The V gene lost 3 bases and the J gene lost 0 bases, with 8 bases spanning the gap. Germline assignment: CDR1 SQVTM and CDR2 ANQGSEA. The CDR3 region is CSVERGSNTGELFF. The CDR3 DNA is TGCAGCGTTGAGCGGGGATCGAACACCGGGGAGCTGTTTTTT.

The rearrangement joins TRBV29-1 to TRBJ1-5; D is unclear. This CDR3 spans 15 amino acids. Germline CDR1 SQVTM, CDR2 ANQGSEA. Trimming stripped 0 bases from V and 2 bases from J, with 11 bases between. DNA of the CDR3: TGCAGCGTTGAAGAGACGGGAACCGGCAATCAGCCCCAGCATTTT. Translation gives CSVEETGTGNQPQHF.

The rearrangement joins TRBV7-3 to TRBJ2-1; 9 bases match TRBD2. The V segment lost 5 bases and the J segment 2 bases; nucleotides outside the gene matches: 4. CDR3 size: 15 residues. CDR1 SGHTA and CDR2 FQGTGA come from the germline V gene. The CDR3 sequence: CASSPGLAPYNEQFF. Here the CDR3 DNA reads TGTGCCAGCAGCCCCGGACTAGCGCCCTACAATGAGCAGTTCTTC.

This chain links TRBV2 with TRBJ2-7; D might be TRBD1 (5 bases). V was pared by 5 bases and J by 3 bases, with 11 bases between. In germline, CDR1 is SNHLY, CDR2 FYNNEI. The CDR3 covers 13 residues. In DNA form, the CDR3 reads TGTGCCAGCAGTACCGACAGCAACTACGAGCAGTACTTC. It specifies CASSTDSNYEQYF.

This clone was picked up one time. The rearrangement uses TRBV14 and TRBJ2-6; D might be TRBD2 (5 bases). V lost 0 bases, J lost 0 bases, and 6 bases lay in between. Per germline, CDR1 SGHDN and CDR2 FVKESK. This CDR3 contains 16 residues. CDR3 residues: CASSQDRDSGANVLTF. As DNA, the CDR3 is TGTGCCAGCAGCCAAGATCGGGACTCTGGGGCCAACGTCCTGACTTTC. Complete variable domain (other parts from reference TRBV14 and TRBJ2-6): EAGVTQFPSHSVIEKGQTVTLRCDPISGHDNLYWYRRVMGKEIKFLLHFVKESKQDESGMPNNRFLAERTGGTYSTLKVQPAELEDSGVYFCASSQDRDSGANVLTFGAGSRLTVL.

This rearrangement joins TRBV2 to TRBJ1-1; D is perhaps TRBD1 (5 bases). The length of the CDR3 is 13 residues. Per germline, CDR1 SNHLY and CDR2 FYNNEI. The V and J ends lost 4 bases and 1 base respectively, with 7 bases between them. CDR3 sequence (DNA): TGTGCCAGCAGTGGGGGACCGAACACTGAAGCTTTCTTT. Translation: CASSGGPNTEAFF. The full variable domain, with the rest looked up from reference TRBV2 and TRBJ1-1, is EPEVTQTPSHQVTQMGQEVILRCVPISNHLYFYWYRQILGQKVEFLVSFYNNEISEKSEIFDDQFSVERPDGSNFTLKIRSTKLEDSAMYFCASSGGPNTEAFFGQGTRLTVV.